Shown below are 12 T cell receptor beta chains from a single sample sequenced in a study of T cell changes during pregnancy in multiple sclerosis. Some clones are missing from TCRdb's copy, which holds only in-frame ones; the method was immunoSEQ multiplex PCR. This sample has about 99,000 clones; approximately 93% occur once, and the top ten carry around 0.99%. The input for sequencing was peripheral blood, taken after pregnancy. These receptors all stem from a female donor with multiple sclerosis, enrolled in a pregnancy study.

The count of this clone is one. J is TRBJ2-5 and V is TRBV5-1; TRBD2 agrees at 8 bases. This CDR3 has 14 residues. Germline loops: CDR1 SGHRS, CDR2 YFSETQ. V lost 1 base to trimming and J lost 5 bases; unmatched junction nucleotides: 4. CDR3 coding DNA: TGCGCCAGCAGCTTGACTAGCGGAGGGGAGACCCAGTACTTC. It specifies CASSLTSGGETQYF.

The count of this clone is one. V usage is TRBV7-8 and J usage is TRBJ2-6, with TRBD1 as a possible D gene (5 bases). The CDR3 has 16 amino acids. Per the germline V gene, CDR1 is SGHVS and CDR2 is FQNEAQ. V lost 1 base and J lost 0, with 7 bases in between. CDR3 nucleotides: TGTGCCAGCAGCTTAGAAGGGGACTCTGGGGCCAACGTCCTGACTTTC. Translation: CASSLEGDSGANVLTF.

The chain links TRBV9 to TRBJ2-7; 12 bases agree with TRBD1. This CDR3 is built from 15 residues. The germline CDR1 and CDR2 sequences are SGDLS and YYNGEE. The V gene end was trimmed by 4 bases and the J gene end by 5 bases; junction bases not matched to a gene: 7. CDR3 bases: TGTGCCAGCAGCATAGCCGGGACAGGGGGCGACGAGCAGTACTTC. Translation gives CASSIAGTGGDEQYF.

The rearrangement uses TRBV7-2 and TRBJ1-3, with a weak D call TRBD1 (6 bases). V lost 1 base and J 2 bases, leaving 12 bases between the germline ends. Germline CDR1 and CDR2: SGHTA and FQGNSA. The CDR3 covers 16 residues. CDR3: CASSLDPGVTGNTIYF. The CDR3 DNA reads TGTGCCAGCAGCTTAGATCCAGGGGTGACTGGAAACACCATATATTTT.

V and J are TRBV6-1 and TRBJ2-3; no definite D call. From germline, CDR1 is MNHNS and CDR2 SASEGT. This CDR3 is 14 amino acids long. V lost 5 bases to trimming and J lost 3 bases, with 12 bases between them. The CDR3 loop is CASSSRHSTDTQYF. The CDR3 nucleotides are TGTGCCAGCAGTTCCCGACACTCTACAGATACGCAGTATTTT.

CDR3 amino acids: CASSQGGGTEAFF. CDR3 DNA sequence: TGCGCCAGCAGCCAAGGGGGCGGCACTGAAGCTTTCTTT. The V and J genes are TRBV5-1 and TRBJ1-1; TRBD1 aligns across 7 bases. With V trimmed by 4 bases and J by 4 bases, 4 bases remained unmatched. Germline V CDR1 and CDR2: SGHRS, YFSETQ. The CDR3 covers 13 residues. Filled out from reference TRBV5-1 and TRBJ1-1, the complete variable domain reads KAGVTQTPRYLIKTRGQQVTLSCSPISGHRSVSWYQQTPGQGLQFLFEYFSETQRNKGNFPGRFSGRQFSNSRSEMNVSTLELGDSALYLCASSQGGGTEAFFGQGTRLTVV.

This chain uses TRBV27 with TRBJ2-7, with 10 nucleotides matching TRBD2. The CDR3 has 15 amino acids. Germline V gene lookup returns CDR1 MNHEY and CDR2 SMNVEV (reference sequence). J lost 3 bases, V lost 2 bases, and 4 bases had no gene match. This CDR3 is CASSLTSGTDYEQYF. In DNA form, the CDR3 reads TGTGCCAGCAGTTTAACTAGCGGGACCGACTACGAGCAGTACTTC.

V gene TRBV28 combines with J gene TRBJ1-1; a possible D gene is TRBD1 (5 bases). CDR3 length: 13 residues. V was cut by 5 bases and J by 14 bases, with 21 bases left in between. Germline CDR1 is MDHEN and CDR2 is SYDVKM. Written as DNA, the CDR3 is TGTGCCAGCAGTGCCGGATTCGTGGGGCTAACGTTCTTT. It translates to CASSAGFVGLTFF.

The rearrangement links TRBV6-1 to TRBJ2-7; TRBD2 aligns across 12 bases. Looked up from germline, CDR1 is MNHNS and CDR2 is SASEGT. The CDR3 length is 15 residues. Germline trimming cut 7 bases from V and 6 bases from J; bases unmatched to any gene: 10. The CDR3, as DNA: TGTGCCAGCACTAGGGACTGGACTAGCGGGATCGAGCAGTACTTC. This encodes CASTRDWTSGIEQYF.

This clone was detected only once. V is TRBV7-2 and J is TRBJ2-7; 11 bases fit TRBD1. The germline CDR1 and CDR2 sequences are SGHTA and FQGNSA. Trimming at V came to 1 base and at J to 2 bases, leaving 1 base not matched to a gene. This CDR3 comprises 15 residues. CDR3 DNA sequence: TGTGCCAGCAGCTTAGGGACAGGGGGCCCCTACGAGCAGTACTTC. As protein: CASSLGTGGPYEQYF.

This CDR3 reads CASSYSGTPGANVLTF. For the CDR3, the DNA is TGTGCCAGCAGTTACTCAGGGACTCCGGGGGCCAACGTCCTGACTTTC. The rearrangement links TRBV6-5 to TRBJ2-6, with D possibly matching TRBD2 (6 bases). This CDR3 is built from 16 residues. Per the germline V gene, CDR1 is MNHEY and CDR2 is SVGAGI. V was cut by 0 bases and J by 4 bases, with 10 bases left in between.

This chain links TRBV5-1 with TRBJ2-5; 12 nucleotides line up with TRBD2. Germline V gene data show CDR1 as SGHRS and CDR2 as YFSETQ. The CDR3 is 16 amino acids. Unmatched junction bases numbered 9, after V lost 4 bases and J lost 5 bases. CDR3 DNA: TGCGCCAGCAGCCAGACTAGCGGGAGAGGGGGGGAGACCCAGTACTTC. It yields the protein CASSQTSGRGGETQYF.